The table lists the clone carrying this T cell receptor beta chain with a count of one. Its antigen is currently unknown. This sample is drawn from a study of regulatory and conventional T cells in RAG deficiency. Blood CD4+ CD25-low CD127-high conventional T cells supplied the genomic DNA template. Overall study findings and caveats: Compared with controls, unique Treg TCR beta sequences dropped roughly 100-fold in Omenn syndrome and CID/AS.

The CDR3 has 16 amino acids. Germline CDR1 reads SNHLY; CDR2 reads FYNNEI. With V trimmed by 6 bases and J by 8 bases, 9 bases remained unmatched. Here immunoSEQ multiplex PCR was the method, and the copy in TCRdb shows in-frame clones only, minus some. Of around 23,000 clones in the sample, 85% to 95% were seen once. These data were also reused for a study on regulatory T cells. From that study: The primer mix had 52 TRBV and 13 TRBJ primers. In patients, unique TRB V-J pairs were restricted and V/J usage skewed, especially in Tregs.

The TCR originated in a human donor in good health. The chain recombines TRBV2 with TRBJ2-1, with 14 bases aligning to TRBD2. The sample consisted of CD4+ T cells sorted from blood. For the CDR3, the DNA is TGTGCCAGCAGGAAGGGACTAGCGGGAGAACTCGATGAGCAGTTCTTC. Its protein product is CASRKGLAGELDEQFF.